The sequence of this T cell receptor beta chain was determined in a study of low-dose radiotherapy and immunotherapy resistance in tumors. Across the whole study: Each fraction given to Cohort 2 every two weeks delivered 1 Gy, and the total reached 13 Gy over 26 weeks. Daily intake of oral aspirin 300 mg by patients lasted four cycles and began on cycle 1 day 1.

This sample's time point: before trial treatment. First-strand cDNA used TRAV- and TRBV-specific primers, covering alpha and beta chains. The authors amplified TCRs for about 20 PCR cycles with a constant-region primer and a V-primer adapter. The authors amplified isolated mRNA by in vitro transcription. MiXCR, run by TCRdb on the reads, gives a single entry per CDR3 protein. The sample has tens of thousands of distinct CDR3 sequences; roughly a sixth are singletons. For this clonotype: A far larger clone differs by one base, so this is likely a read error.

The V gene lost 8 bases and the J gene lost 6 bases, with 17 bases spanning the gap. Germline assignment: CDR1 MNHGY and CDR2 SAAAGT. CDR3 length: 14 residues. The source of this sequence is a male donor with prostate cancer. The rearrangement links TRBV6-8 to TRBJ1-5; D is uncertain. Sequenced here: PBMCs, sampled before treatment. CDR3 residues: CASRFGEESQPQHF. CDR3 coding DNA: TGTGCCAGCCGGTTTGGGGAGGAAAGTCAGCCCCAGCATTTT.